This TCR beta chain was sequenced during a study of T cell repertoires in ileal Crohn's disease. Data came from immunoSEQ multiplex PCR; TCRdb stores just in-frame clones and leaves some out. Of some 5,500 clones in the sample, about four fifths are singletons; the top ten hold roughly a quarter. About this clone: Other DNA sequences from this sample encode an identical CDR3 as well.

This CDR3 has 12 amino acids. CDR1 is SGHRS and CDR2 is YFSETQ in the germline V gene. V was clipped by 2 bases and J by 6 bases, with 9 bases between them. The chain employs TRBV5-1 and TRBJ2-7; unclear D gene. This clonotype was sampled from an adult with Crohn's disease. The specimen sequenced was ileal tissue. CDR3 coding DNA: TGCGCCAGCAGCTTCACCACCGGCGAGCAGTACTTC. Translation: CASSFTTGEQYF.